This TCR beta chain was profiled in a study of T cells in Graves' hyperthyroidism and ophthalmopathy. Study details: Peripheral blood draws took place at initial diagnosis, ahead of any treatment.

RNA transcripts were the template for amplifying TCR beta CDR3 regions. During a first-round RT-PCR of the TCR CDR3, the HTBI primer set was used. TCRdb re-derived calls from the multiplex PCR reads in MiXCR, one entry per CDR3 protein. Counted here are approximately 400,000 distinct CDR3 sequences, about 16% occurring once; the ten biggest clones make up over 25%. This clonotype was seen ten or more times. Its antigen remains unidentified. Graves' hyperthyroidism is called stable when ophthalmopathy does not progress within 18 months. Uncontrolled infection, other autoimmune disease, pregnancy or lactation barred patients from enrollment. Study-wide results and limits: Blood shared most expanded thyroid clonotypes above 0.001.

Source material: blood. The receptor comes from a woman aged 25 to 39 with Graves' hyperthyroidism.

CDR3 DNA sequence: TGTGCCTGGAGTGTCCAAGAGACCCAGTACTTC. It translates to CAWSVQETQYF. The chain is built from TRBV30 and TRBJ2-5; D call uncertain. This CDR3 comprises 11 residues. Trimming stripped 0 bases from V and 1 base from J, with 0 bases between. From germline, CDR1 is GTSNPN and CDR2 SVGIG (reference sequence).